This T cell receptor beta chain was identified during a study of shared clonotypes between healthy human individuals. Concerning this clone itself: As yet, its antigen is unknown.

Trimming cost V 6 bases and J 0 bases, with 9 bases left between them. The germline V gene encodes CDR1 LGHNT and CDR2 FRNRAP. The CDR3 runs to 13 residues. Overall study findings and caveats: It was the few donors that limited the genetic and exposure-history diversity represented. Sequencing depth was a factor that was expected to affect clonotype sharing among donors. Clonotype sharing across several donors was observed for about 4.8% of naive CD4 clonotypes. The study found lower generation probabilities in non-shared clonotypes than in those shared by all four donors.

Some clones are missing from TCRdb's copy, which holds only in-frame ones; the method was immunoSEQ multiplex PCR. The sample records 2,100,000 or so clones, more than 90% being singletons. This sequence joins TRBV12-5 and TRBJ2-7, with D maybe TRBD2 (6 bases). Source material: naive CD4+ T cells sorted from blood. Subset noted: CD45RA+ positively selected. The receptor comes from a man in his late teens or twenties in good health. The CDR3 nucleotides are TGTGCTAGTGGGCGGGACGACTCCTACGAGCAGTACTTC. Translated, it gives CASGRDDSYEQYF.